The clone carrying this T cell receptor beta chain was found a few times. The target antigen is unknown. This sample was taken from a study of T-cell reconstitution after alpha-beta-depleted transplantation in children. Study-wide results and caveats: Reportedly, roughly two months post-transplant, alpha-beta T cells arose from several hundred expanded graft clones.

A TCRbeta library incorporating unique molecular identifiers was prepared. TCRdb processed the PCR reads anew with MiXCR; each CDR3 protein has one entry. The profile covers about 510,000 distinct CDR3 sequences, with about an eighth appearing a single time and around 15% taken by the ten largest. Germline CDR1 and CDR2: SQVTM and ANQGSEA. The CDR3 contains 12 residues. The V and J ends lost 4 bases and 3 bases respectively, with 6 bases between them. This TCR came from a female patient younger than 10 who had a stem cell transplant for aplastic anemia, so the T cells may come from the graft donor. The gene calls are TRBV29-1 and TRBJ1-4; D unclear. Sequences were derived from PBMCs, mostly from graft donor cells, sampled 180 days after TCRalphabeta/CD19-depleted stem cell transplant. The CDR3 sequence: CSVVGANEKLFF. Written as DNA, the CDR3 is TGCAGCGTTGTAGGAGCTAATGAAAAACTGTTTTTT.